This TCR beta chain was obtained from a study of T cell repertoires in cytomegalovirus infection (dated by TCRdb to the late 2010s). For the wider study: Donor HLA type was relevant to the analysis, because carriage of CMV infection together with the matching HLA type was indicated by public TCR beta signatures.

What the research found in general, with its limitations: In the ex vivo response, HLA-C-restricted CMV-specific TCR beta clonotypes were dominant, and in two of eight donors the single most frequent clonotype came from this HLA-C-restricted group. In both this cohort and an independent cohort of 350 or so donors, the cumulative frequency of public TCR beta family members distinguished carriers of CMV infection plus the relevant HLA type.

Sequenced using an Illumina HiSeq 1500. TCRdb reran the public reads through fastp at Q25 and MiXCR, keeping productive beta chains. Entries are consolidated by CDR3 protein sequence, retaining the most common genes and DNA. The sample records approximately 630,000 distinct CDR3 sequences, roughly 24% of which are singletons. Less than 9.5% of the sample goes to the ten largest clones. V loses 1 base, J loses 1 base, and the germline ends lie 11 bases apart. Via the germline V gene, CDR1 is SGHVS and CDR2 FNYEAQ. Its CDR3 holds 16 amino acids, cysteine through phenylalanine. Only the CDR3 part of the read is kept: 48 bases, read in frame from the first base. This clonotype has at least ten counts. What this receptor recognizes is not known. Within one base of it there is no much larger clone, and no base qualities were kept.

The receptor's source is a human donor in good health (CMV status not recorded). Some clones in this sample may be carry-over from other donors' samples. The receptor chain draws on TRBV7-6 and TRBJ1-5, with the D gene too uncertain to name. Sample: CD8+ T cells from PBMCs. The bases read TGTGCCAGCAGCTTAGAACAACCTGGGAGCAATCAGCCCCAGCATTTT. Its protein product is CASSLEQPGSNQPQHF.